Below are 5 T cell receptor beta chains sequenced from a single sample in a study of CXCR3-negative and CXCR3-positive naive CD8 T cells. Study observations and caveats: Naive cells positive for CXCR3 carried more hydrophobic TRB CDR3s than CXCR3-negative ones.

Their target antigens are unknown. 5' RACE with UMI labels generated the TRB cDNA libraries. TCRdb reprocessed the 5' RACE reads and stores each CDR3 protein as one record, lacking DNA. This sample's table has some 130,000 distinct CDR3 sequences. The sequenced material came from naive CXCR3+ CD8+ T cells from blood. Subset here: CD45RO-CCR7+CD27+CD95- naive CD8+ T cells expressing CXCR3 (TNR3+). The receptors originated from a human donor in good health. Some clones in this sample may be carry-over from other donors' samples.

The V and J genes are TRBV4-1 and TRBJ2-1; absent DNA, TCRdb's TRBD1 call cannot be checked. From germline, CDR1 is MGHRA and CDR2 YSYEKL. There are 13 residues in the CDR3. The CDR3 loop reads CASSSGQPNEQFF.

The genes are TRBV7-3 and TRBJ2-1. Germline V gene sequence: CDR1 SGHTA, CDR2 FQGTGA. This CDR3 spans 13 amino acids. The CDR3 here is CASSLMVHNEQFF. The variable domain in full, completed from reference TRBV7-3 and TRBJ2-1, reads GAGVSQTPSNKVTEKGKYVELRCDPISGHTALYWYRQSLGQGPEFLIYFQGTGAADDSGLPNDRFFAVRPEGSVSTLKIQRTERGDSAVYLCASSLMVHNEQFFGPGTRLTVL.

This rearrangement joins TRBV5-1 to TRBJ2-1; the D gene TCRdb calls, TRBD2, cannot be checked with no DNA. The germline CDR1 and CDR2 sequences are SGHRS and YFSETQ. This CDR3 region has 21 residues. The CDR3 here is CASSMEPGLAGGRSSYNEQFF.

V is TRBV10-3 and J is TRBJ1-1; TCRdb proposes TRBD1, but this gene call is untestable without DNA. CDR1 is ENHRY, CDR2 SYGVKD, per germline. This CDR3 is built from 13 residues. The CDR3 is CAITGQMNTEAFF.

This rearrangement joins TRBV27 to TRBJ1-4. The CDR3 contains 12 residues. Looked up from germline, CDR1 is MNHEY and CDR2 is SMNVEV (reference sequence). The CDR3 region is CASSSTNEKLFF. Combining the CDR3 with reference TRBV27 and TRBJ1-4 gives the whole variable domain EAQVTQNPRYLITVTGKKLTVTCSQNMNHEYMSWYRQDPGLGLRQIYYSMNVEVTDKGDVPEGYKVSRKEKRNFPLILESPSPNQTSLYFCASSSTNEKLFFGSGTQLSVL.